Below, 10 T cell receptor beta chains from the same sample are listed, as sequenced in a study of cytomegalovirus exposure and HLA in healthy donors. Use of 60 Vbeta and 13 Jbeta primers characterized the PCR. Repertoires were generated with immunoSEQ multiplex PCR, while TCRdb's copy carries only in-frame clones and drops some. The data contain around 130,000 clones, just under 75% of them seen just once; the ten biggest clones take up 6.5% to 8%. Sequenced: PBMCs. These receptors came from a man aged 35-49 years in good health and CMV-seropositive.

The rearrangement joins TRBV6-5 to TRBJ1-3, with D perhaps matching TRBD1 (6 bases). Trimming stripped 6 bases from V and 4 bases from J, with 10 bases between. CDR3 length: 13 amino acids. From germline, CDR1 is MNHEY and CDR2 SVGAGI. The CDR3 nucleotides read TGTGCCAGCAGGACGACAGGAGGAAACACCATATATTTT. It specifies CASRTTGGNTIYF.

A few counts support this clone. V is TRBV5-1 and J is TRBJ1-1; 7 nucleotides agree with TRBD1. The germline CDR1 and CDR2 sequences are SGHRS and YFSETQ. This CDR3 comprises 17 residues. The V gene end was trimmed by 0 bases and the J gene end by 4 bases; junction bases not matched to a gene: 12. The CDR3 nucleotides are TGCGCCAGCAGCTTGGGACAGGGTTCTATAGGTCGCACTGAAGCTTTCTTT. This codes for CASSLGQGSIGRTEAFF.

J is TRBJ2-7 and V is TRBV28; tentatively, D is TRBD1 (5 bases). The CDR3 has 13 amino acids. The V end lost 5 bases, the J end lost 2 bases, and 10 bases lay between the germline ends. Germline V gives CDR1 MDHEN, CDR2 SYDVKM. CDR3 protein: CASSQGLAYEQYF. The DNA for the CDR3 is TGTGCCAGCAGTCAGGGCCTGGCCTACGAGCAGTACTTC.

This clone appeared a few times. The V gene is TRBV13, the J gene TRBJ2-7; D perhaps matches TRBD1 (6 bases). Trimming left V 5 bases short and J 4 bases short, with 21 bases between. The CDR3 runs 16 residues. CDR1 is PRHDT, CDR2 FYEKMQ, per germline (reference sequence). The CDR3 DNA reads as TGTGCCAGCAGCCCTTCGTACAGGGAAGGGATATACGAGCAGTACTTC. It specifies CASSPSYREGIYEQYF.

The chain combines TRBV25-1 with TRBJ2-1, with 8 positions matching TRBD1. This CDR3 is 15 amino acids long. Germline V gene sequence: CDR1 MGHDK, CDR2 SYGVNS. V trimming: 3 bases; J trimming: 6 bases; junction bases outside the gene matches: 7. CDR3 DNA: TGTGCCAGCAGTGAGTTTCCAGGGGGCCGCAATGAGCAGTTCTTC. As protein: CASSEFPGGRNEQFF.

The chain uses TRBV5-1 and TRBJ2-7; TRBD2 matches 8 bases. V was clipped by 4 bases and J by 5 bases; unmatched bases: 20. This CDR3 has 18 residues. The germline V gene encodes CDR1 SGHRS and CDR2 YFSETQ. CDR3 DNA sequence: TGCGCCAGCAGCCCCACACGGGGGGGAGGGCCCAGGGTCGACGAGCAGTACTTC. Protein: CASSPTRGGGPRVDEQYF. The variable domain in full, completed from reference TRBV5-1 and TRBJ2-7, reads KAGVTQTPRYLIKTRGQQVTLSCSPISGHRSVSWYQQTPGQGLQFLFEYFSETQRNKGNFPGRFSGRQFSNSRSEMNVSTLELGDSALYLCASSPTRGGGPRVDEQYFGPGTRLTVT.

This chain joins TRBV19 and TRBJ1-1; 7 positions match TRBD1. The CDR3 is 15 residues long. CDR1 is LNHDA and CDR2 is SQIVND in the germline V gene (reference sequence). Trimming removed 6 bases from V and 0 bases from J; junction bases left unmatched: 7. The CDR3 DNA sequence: TGTGCCAGTAGCCCACCGACAGGGTTGAACACTGAAGCTTTCTTT. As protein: CASSPPTGLNTEAFF.

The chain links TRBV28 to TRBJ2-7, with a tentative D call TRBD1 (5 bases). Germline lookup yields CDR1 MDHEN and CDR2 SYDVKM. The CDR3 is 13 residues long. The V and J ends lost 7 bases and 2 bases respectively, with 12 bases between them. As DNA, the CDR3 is TGTGCCAGCACCCGAGTGGGGCCCTACGAGCAGTACTTC. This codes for CASTRVGPYEQYF. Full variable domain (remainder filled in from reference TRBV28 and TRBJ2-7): DVKVTQSSRYLVKRTGEKVFLECVQDMDHENMFWYRQDPGLGLRLIYFSYDVKMKEKGDIPEGYSVSREKKERFSLILESASTNQTSMYLCASTRVGPYEQYFGPGTRLTVT.

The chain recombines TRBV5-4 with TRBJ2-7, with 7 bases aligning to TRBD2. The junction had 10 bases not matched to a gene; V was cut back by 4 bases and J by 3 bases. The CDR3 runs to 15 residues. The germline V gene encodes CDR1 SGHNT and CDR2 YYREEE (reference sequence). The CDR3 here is CASSASGGLGYEQYF. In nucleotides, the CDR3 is TGTGCCAGCAGCGCCTCGGGAGGCTTGGGCTACGAGCAGTACTTC. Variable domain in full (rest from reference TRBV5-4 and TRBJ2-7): ETGVTQSPTHLIKTRGQQVTLRCSSQSGHNTVSWYQQALGQGPQFIFQYYREEENGRGNFPPRFSGLQFPNYSSELNVNALELDDSALYLCASSASGGLGYEQYFGPGTRLTVT.

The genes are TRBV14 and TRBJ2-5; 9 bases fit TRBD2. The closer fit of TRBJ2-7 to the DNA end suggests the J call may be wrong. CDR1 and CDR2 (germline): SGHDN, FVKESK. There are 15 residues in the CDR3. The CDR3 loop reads CASSPRLAGSYEQYF. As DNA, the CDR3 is TGTGCCAGCAGCCCCAGGCTAGCGGGATCCTACGAGCAGTACTTC.